This is a list of T cell receptor beta chains from one sample in a study of shared clonotypes between healthy human individuals. The repertoire was sequenced with immunoSEQ multiplex PCR; TCRdb's copy has only in-frame clones and lacks some. The data contain 2 million to 2.5 million clones, 90% to 95% of them singletons. Material: naive CD4+ T cells from PBMCs. The origin of the receptors is a man younger than 30 in good health. Some clones in this sample may be carry-over from other donors' samples. Each CDR3 is given with its conserved first and last residue. Each record gives: J gene, D gene, clone size, V gene, CDR3 protein, CDR3 DNA. The D gene is left open where the match is weak. Expanded clones get a size class; other rows say once, few or many, or leave the size out.

>TRBJ2-5|TRBD1|few|TRBV6-1
CAGQGGRYQETQYF
TGTGCCGGACAGGGGGGGCGCTATCAAGAGACCCAGTACTTC
>TRBJ2-7|-|-|TRBV6-6
CASRGGGTGAYEQYF
TGTGCCAGCAGGGGCGGGGGTACAGGGGCCTACGAGCAGTACTTC
>TRBJ2-2|-|-|TRBV6-1
CASTPGHTGELFF
TGTGCCAGCACCCCCGGACACACCGGGGAGCTGTTTTTT
>TRBJ1-2|-|-|TRBV5-6
CASSLGRGATPHGYTF
TGTGCCAGCAGCTTAGGGCGCGGAGCGACACCACATGGCTACACCTTC
>TRBJ2-7|-|-|TRBV6-5
CASSYVRGALYEQYF
TGTGCCAGCAGTTACGTACGCGGGGCTCTCTACGAGCAGTACTTC
>TRBJ2-3|-|-|TRBV9
CASSVDGGNTKTQYF
TGTGCCAGCAGCGTAGATGGAGGCAATACCAAGACGCAGTATTTT
>TRBJ2-7|-|once|TRBV14
CASSPWATYEQYF
TGTGCCAGCAGCCCTTGGGCAACCTACGAGCAGTACTTC
>TRBJ2-7|TRBD1|-|TRBV5-1
CASSLAETGVNEQYF
TGCGCCAGCAGCTTGGCCGAGACAGGGGTAAACGAGCAGTACTTC
>TRBJ2-3|-|-|TRBV29-1
CSVEGVEGQSTDTQYF
TGCAGCGTTGAAGGTGTTGAAGGACAGAGCACAGATACGCAGTATTTT
>TRBJ2-7|-|-|TRBV7-9
CASSLADEQYF
TGTGCCAGCAGCTTAGCAGACGAGCAGTACTTC
>TRBJ2-3|-|-|TRBV5-1
CASSISSWSTDTQYF
TGCGCCAGCAGCATAAGTTCTTGGAGCACAGATACGCAGTATTTT
>TRBJ2-7|TRBD2|-|TRBV27
CASSLGSSGSIQQYF
TGTGCCAGCAGTTTAGGCTCTAGCGGGAGCATCCAGCAGTACTTC
>TRBJ1-3|-|-|TRBV4-3
CASSQDVPPALRNTIYF
TGCGCCAGCAGCCAAGATGTACCGCCCGCTCTTAGAAACACCATATATTTT
>TRBJ2-3|TRBD2|-|TRBV4-1
CASSHRLAGGPVDTQYF
TGCGCCAGCAGCCACAGACTAGCGGGAGGGCCGGTAGATACGCAGTATTTT
>TRBJ2-7|TRBD2|-|TRBV4-3
CASSQDRQAGWCEQYF
TGCGCCAGCAGCCAAGATCGACAAGCGGGATGGTGCGAGCAGTACTTC
>TRBJ2-5|TRBD2|-|TRBV28
CASRAGGGETQYF
TGTGCCAGCAGGGCGGGAGGAGGGGAGACCCAGTACTTC
>TRBJ2-7|-|-|TRBV6-5
CASSYYDEQYF
TGTGCCAGCAGTTATTATGACGAGCAGTACTTC
>TRBJ2-7|-|-|TRBV5-6
CASSPSGTGIEGYEQYF
TGTGCCAGCAGCCCTTCTGGGACGGGGATAGAAGGCTACGAGCAGTACTTC
>TRBJ1-2|-|-|TRBV5-6
CASSLSRGAFLLLDYGYTF
TGTGCCAGCAGCTTGTCGAGGGGGGCTTTCCTCCTGCTGGACTATGGCTACACCTTC
>TRBJ2-4|TRBD1|-|TRBV5-1
CASSKRQGLENIQYF
TGCGCCAGCAGCAAAAGACAGGGCCTGGAAAACATTCAGTACTTC
>TRBJ2-2|-|-|TRBV27
CASSRPGGELFF
TGTGCCAGCAGCCGCCCGGGCGGGGAGCTGTTTTTT